This T cell receptor (beta chain) was found in a study of CD8+ T cells in alopecia areata. Turning to the study itself: In an open-label trial, patients got 5 to 10 mg tofacitinib twice daily.

Per germline, CDR1 LNHNV and CDR2 YYDKDF (reference sequence). The CDR3 runs to 17 residues. V was trimmed by 1 base and J by 8 bases, leaving 20 bases between them. It was cDNA, reverse transcribed from extracted RNA, that served as the sequencing template. This table comes from immunoSEQ multiplex PCR, and its TCRdb copy is limited to in-frame clones, with some not included. This table has about 180,000 clones, roughly 60% appearing once. This TCR was sampled from a human donor with alopecia areata. This chain joins TRBV15 and TRBJ1-4; no firm D call. The material was CD4+ T cells sorted from blood, obtained at week 0. The CDR3 loop is CATSRGLDGTQWEKLFF. The DNA for the CDR3 is TGTGCCACCAGCAGAGGCCTTGACGGAACCCAGTGGGAAAAACTGTTTTTT.